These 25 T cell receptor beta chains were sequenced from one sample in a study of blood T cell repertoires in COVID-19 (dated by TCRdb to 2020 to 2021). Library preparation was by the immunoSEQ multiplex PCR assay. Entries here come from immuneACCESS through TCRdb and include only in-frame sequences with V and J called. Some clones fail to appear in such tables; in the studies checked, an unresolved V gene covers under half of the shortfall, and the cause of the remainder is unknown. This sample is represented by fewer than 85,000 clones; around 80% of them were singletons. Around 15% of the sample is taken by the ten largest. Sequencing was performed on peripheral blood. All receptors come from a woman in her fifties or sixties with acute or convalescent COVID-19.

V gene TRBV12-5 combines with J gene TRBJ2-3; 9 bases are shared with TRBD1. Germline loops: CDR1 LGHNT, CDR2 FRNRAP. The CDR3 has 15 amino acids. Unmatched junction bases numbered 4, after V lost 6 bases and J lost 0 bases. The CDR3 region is CASGPGQGSTDTQYF. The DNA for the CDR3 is TGTGCTAGTGGACCGGGACAGGGTAGCACAGATACGCAGTATTTT.

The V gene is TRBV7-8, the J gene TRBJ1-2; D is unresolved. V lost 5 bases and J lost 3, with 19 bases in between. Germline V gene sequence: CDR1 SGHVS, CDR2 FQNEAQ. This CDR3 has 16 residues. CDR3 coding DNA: TGTGCCAGCAGCCCGTCGAGGGCCCTCGAGGACTATGGCTACACCTTC. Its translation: CASSPSRALEDYGYTF.

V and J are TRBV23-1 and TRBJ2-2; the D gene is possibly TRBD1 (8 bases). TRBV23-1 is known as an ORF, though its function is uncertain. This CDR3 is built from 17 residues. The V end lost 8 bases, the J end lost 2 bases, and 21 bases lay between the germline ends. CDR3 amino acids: CASGGGRDRLNTGELFF. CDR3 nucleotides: TGCGCCAGCGGGGGGGGACGGGACAGGCTAAACACCGGGGAGCTGTTTTTT.

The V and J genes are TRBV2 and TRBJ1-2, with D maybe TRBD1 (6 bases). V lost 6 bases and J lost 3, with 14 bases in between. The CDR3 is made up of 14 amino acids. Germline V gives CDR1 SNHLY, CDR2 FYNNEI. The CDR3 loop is CASSGTGLDYGYTF. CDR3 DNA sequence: TGTGCCAGCAGCGGAACAGGGTTAGACTATGGCTACACCTTC.

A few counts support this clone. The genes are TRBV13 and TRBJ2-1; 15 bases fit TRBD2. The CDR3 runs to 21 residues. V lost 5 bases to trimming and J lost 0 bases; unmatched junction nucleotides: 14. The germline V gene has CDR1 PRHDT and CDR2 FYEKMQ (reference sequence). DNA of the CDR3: TGTGCCAGCAGCCCCCCTCTAGGACTAGCGGGGGGGATAAGCTCCTACAATGAGCAGTTCTTC. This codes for CASSPPLGLAGGISSYNEQFF.

The CDR3 DNA is TGTGCCATCAGTGAACAGGGGGTCGAAAAACTGTTTTTT. Translation: CAISEQGVEKLFF. This rearrangement joins TRBV10-3 to TRBJ1-4; 8 positions agree with TRBD1. This CDR3 has 13 residues. V gave up 3 bases and J gave up 8 bases; unmatched junction bases: 2. Germline CDR1 ENHRY, CDR2 SYGVKD.

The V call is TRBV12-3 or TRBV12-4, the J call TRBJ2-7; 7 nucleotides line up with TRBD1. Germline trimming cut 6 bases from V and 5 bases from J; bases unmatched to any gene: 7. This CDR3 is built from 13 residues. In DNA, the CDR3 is TGTGCCAGCAGGAAACAGGGGTTCCACGAGCAGTACTTC. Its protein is CASRKQGFHEQYF.

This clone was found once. The CDR3 DNA reads as TGTGCCAGCAGCTCACCGACAGGGCGGAATTCACCCCTCCACTTT. It specifies CASSSPTGRNSPLHF. The chain joins TRBV5-4 to TRBJ1-6; 7 bases match TRBD1. The CDR3 contains 15 residues. V trimming: 3 bases; J trimming: 7 bases; junction bases outside the gene matches: 7. Germline CDR1 and CDR2: SGHNT and YYREEE (reference sequence). The whole variable domain, filled in from reference TRBV5-4 and TRBJ1-6, reads ETGVTQSPTHLIKTRGQQVTLRCSSQSGHNTVSWYQQALGQGPQFIFQYYREEENGRGNFPPRFSGLQFPNYSSELNVNALELDDSALYLCASSSPTGRNSPLHFGNGTRLTVT.

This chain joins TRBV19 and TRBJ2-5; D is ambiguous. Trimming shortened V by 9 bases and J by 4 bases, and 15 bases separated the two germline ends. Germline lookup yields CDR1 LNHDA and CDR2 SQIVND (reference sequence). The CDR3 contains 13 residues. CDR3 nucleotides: TGTGCCAGCGCAATAACGGGTCCAGAGACCCAGTACTTC. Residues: CASAITGPETQYF.

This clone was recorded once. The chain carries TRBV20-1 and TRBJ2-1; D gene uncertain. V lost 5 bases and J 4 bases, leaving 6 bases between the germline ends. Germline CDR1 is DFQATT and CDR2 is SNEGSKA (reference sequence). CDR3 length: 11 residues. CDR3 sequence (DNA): TGCAGTGCTTTCCGTTACAATGAGCAGTTCTTC. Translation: CSAFRYNEQFF.

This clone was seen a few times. CDR3 nucleotides: TGTGCCAGCAGTTCCTTTTGGACAGGGGGGATTGAGCAGTACTTC. Translated: CASSSFWTGGIEQYF. The gene calls are TRBV6-5 and TRBJ2-7; the match to TRBD1 covers 10 bases. The CDR3 spans 15 residues. Germline V gene lookup returns CDR1 MNHEY and CDR2 SVGAGI. The V and J ends lost 4 bases and 7 bases, in that order; junction bases with no gene match: 10.

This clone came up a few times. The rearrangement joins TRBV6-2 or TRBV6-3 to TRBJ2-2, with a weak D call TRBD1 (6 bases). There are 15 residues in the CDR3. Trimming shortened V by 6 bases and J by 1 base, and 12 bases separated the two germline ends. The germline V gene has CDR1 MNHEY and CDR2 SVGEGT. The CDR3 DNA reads TGTGCCAGCAGCCTGGGGACACAGAACACCGGGGAGCTGTTTTTT. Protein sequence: CASSLGTQNTGELFF.

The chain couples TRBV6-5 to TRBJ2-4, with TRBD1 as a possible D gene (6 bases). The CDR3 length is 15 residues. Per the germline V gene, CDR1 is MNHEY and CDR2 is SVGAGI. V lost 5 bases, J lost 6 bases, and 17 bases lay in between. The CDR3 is CASSTQGWGRNIQYF. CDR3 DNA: TGTGCCAGCAGTACACAGGGTTGGGGGAGAAACATTCAGTACTTC.

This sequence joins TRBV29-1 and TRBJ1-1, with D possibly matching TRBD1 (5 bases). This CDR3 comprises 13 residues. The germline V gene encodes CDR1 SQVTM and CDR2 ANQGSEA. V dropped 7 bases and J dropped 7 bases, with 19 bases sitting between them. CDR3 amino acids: CSADEPTGFEAFF. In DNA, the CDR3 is TGCAGCGCCGATGAACCTACAGGCTTTGAAGCTTTCTTT.

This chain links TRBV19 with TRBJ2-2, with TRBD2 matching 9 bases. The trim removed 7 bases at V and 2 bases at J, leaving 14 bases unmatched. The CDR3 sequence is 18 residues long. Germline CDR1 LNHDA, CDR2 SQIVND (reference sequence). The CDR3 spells CASTLSLAGPPNTGELFF. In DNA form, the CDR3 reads TGTGCCAGTACTTTGAGTCTAGCGGGACCTCCTAACACCGGGGAGCTGTTTTTT.

CDR3 DNA sequence: TGTGCCAGCAGCTCGGGACAGGGCTCTGGAAACACCATATATTTT. Protein product: CASSSGQGSGNTIYF. The chain couples TRBV7-8 to TRBJ1-3, with 9 positions matching TRBD1. CDR1 SGHVS and CDR2 FQNEAQ come from the germline V gene. This CDR3 is 15 amino acids long. V shed 4 bases, J shed 0 bases, and the junction held 1 base outside the gene matches.

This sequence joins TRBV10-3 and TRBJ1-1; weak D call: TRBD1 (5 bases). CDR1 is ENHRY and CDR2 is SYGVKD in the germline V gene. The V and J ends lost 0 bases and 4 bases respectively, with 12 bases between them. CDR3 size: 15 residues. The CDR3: CAISESREGFTEAFF. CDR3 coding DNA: TGTGCCATCAGTGAGTCGAGGGAGGGGTTCACTGAAGCTTTCTTT.

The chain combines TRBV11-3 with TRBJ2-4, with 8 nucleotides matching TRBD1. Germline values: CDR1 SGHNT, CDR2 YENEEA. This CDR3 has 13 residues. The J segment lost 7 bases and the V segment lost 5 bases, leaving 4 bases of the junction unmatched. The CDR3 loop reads CASSHTGGNIQYF. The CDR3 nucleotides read TGTGCCAGCAGCCATACAGGGGGGAACATTCAGTACTTC.

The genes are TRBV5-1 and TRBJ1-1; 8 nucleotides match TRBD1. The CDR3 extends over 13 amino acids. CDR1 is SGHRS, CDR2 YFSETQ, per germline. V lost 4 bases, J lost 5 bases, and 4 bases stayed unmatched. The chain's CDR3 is CASSIQGETEAFF. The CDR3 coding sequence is TGCGCCAGCAGCATACAGGGGGAGACTGAAGCTTTCTTT.

The CDR3 coding sequence is TGTGCCAGCAGCTTCAATGGACAGAGCTCCTACGAGCAGTACTTC. It specifies CASSFNGQSSYEQYF. This chain links TRBV13 with TRBJ2-7; maybe TRBD1 (6 bases). Germline assignment: CDR1 PRHDT and CDR2 FYEKMQ (reference sequence). The germline V and J ends were trimmed by 3 bases and 0 bases, with 12 bases remaining between them. CDR3 length: 15 amino acids.

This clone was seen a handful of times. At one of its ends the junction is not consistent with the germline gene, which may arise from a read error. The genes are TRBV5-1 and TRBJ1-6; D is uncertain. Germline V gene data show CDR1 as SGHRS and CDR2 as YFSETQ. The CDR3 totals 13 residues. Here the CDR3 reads CASGLADRSPLHF. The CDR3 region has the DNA TGCGCCAGCGGCTTGGCAGATCGCTCACCCCTCCACTTT.

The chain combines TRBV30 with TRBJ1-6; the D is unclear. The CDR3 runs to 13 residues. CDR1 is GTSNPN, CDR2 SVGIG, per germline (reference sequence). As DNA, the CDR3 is TGTGCGTTTCACCCGGGAGCTGCCTTTTCCTTCCACTTT. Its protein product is CAFHPGAAFSFHF.

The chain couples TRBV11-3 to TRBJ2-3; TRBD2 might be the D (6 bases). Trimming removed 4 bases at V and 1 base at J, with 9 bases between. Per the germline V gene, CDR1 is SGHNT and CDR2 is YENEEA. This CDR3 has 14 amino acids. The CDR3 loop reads CASSWGGGTDTQYF. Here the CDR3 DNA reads TGTGCCAGCAGCTGGGGCGGGGGCACAGATACGCAGTATTTT.

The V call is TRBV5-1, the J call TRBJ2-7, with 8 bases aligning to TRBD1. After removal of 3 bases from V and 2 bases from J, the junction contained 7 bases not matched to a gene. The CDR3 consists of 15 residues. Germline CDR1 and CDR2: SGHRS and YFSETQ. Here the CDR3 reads CASSWRGDRTYEQYF. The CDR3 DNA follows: TGCGCCAGCAGCTGGCGTGGGGACAGGACCTACGAGCAGTACTTC.

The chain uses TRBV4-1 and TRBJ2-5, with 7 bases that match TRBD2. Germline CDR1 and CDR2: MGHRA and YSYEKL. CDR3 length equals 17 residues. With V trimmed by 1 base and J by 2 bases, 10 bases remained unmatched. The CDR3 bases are TGCGCCAGCAGCCAAGCCCCTAGCGGAAGTTTACAAGAGACCCAGTACTTC. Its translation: CASSQAPSGSLQETQYF.